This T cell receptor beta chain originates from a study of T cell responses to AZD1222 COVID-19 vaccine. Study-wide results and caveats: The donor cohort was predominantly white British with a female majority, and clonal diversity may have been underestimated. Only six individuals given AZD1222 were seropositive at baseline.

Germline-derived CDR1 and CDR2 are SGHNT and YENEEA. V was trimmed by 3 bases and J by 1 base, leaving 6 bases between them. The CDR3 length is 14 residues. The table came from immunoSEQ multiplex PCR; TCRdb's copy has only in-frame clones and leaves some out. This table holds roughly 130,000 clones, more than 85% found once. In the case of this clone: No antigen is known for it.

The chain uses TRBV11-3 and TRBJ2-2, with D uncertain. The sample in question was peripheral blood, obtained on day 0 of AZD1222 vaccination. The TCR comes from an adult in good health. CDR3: CASSFRLNTGELFF. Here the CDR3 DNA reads TGTGCCAGCAGCTTCAGACTGAACACCGGGGAGCTGTTTTTT.